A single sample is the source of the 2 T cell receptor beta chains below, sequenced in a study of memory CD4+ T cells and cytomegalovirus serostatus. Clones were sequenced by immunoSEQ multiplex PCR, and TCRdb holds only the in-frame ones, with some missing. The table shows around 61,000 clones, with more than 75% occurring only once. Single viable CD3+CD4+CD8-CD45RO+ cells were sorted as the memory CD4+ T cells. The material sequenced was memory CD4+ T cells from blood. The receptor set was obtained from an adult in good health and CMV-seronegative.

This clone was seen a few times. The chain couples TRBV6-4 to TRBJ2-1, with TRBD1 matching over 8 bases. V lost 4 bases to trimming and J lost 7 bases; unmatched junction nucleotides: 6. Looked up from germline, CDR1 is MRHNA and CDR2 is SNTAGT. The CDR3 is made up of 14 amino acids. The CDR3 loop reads CASSATGGRNEQFF. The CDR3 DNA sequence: TGTGCCAGCAGTGCAACAGGGGGTAGGAATGAGCAGTTCTTC.

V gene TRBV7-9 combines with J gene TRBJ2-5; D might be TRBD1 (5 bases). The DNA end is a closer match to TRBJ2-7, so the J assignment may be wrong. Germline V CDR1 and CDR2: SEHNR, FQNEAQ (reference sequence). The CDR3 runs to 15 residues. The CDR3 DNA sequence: TGTGCCAGCAGCTTAAACCCACCAGGGCCCTACGAGCAGTACTTC. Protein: CASSLNPPGPYEQYF.